One and the same sample provided the 10 T cell receptor beta chains below, sequenced in a study of T-cell memory formation after mild COVID-19. TCRdb itself ran the 5' RACE reads through MiXCR, one entry per CDR3 protein. The sample has about 340,000 distinct CDR3 sequences, approximately 15% seen once; the top ten hold around 21%. Source material: PBMCs or a T cell subset sorted from them (not recorded which). The source is a man younger than 35 who had mild COVID-19 (a few samples of this study predate the infection). Cell type and time point are not known.

This clonotype has a handful of counts. The chain is built from TRBV2 and TRBJ2-3; 8 bases are shared with TRBD1. CDR1 is SNHLY, CDR2 FYNNEI, per germline. J gave up 4 bases and V 6 bases, and 9 bases lay outside the gene matches. CDR3 length: 15 residues. This CDR3 reads CASSRGQGSPDTQYF. For the CDR3, the DNA is TGTGCCAGCAGCCGTGGACAGGGTAGCCCAGATACGCAGTATTTT. Filled out from reference TRBV2 and TRBJ2-3, the complete variable domain reads EPEVTQTPSHQVTQMGQEVILRCVPISNHLYFYWYRQILGQKVEFLVSFYNNEISEKSEIFDDQFSVERPDGSNFTLKIRSTKLEDSAMYFCASSRGQGSPDTQYFGPGTRLTVL.

The J gene is TRBJ2-7, the V gene TRBV29-1; possibly TRBD1 for D (6 bases). The CDR3 runs 13 residues. The ends were cut back, 0 bases at V and 6 bases at J, with 12 bases in the middle. Germline-derived CDR1 and CDR2 are SQVTM and ANQGSEA. The CDR3 DNA is TGCAGCGTTGAAGATCTTAGAGGGGGCGAGCAGTACTTC. Amino acids: CSVEDLRGGEQYF.

The chain employs TRBV20-1 and TRBJ2-1, with TRBD1 matching 8 bases. This CDR3 comprises 17 residues. Looked up from germline, CDR1 is DFQATT and CDR2 is SNEGSKA (reference sequence). V gave up 6 bases and J gave up 4 bases; unmatched junction bases: 17. CDR3 nucleotide sequence: TGCAGTGCCGCGCCGACGTGGGGCCAGGGGGCATACAATGAGCAGTTCTTC. The encoded protein is CSAAPTWGQGAYNEQFF.

This chain links TRBV5-6 with TRBJ2-1; the D is unclear. Germline loops: CDR1 SGHDT, CDR2 YYEEEE. The V end was cut by 1 base, the J end by 2 bases, with 4 bases between. The CDR3 length is 13 residues. The CDR3 region is CASSLFPYNEQFF. For the CDR3, the DNA is TGTGCCAGCAGCTTGTTCCCCTACAATGAGCAGTTCTTC.

This clonotype was detected many times. The chain carries TRBV20-1 and TRBJ2-7, with 7 positions matching TRBD1. CDR3 length equals 14 residues. V lost 2 bases and J lost 5; bases outside the gene matches: 9. Germline V gene lookup returns CDR1 DFQATT and CDR2 SNEGSKA (reference sequence). Written as DNA, the CDR3 is TGCAGTGCTAGAACCAACAGGGGATGGGACGAGCAGTACGTC. This sequence encodes CSARTNRGWDEQYV.

The chain has TRBV16 and TRBJ1-5; D is ambiguous. Germline V lookup: CDR1 KGHSY, CDR2 FQNENV. V was shortened by 0 bases and J by 0 bases, with 15 bases between the two germline ends. CDR3 length equals 18 residues. This CDR3 reads CASSQSVVGSYSNQPQHF. In DNA, the CDR3 is TGTGCCAGCAGCCAATCGGTTGTGGGGAGTTATAGCAATCAGCCCCAGCATTTT.

This clonotype was picked up a small number of times. The rearrangement joins TRBV18 to TRBJ2-3; 8 bases match TRBD2. Germline V CDR1 and CDR2: KGHSH, LQKENI. The J segment lost 1 base and the V segment lost 3 bases, leaving 9 bases of the junction unmatched. The CDR3 length is 17 residues. The CDR3 here is CASSPPAGGGGTDTQYF. The CDR3 region has the DNA TGTGCCAGCTCACCCCCGGCGGGGGGAGGGGGCACAGATACGCAGTATTTT. The full variable domain, completed using reference TRBV18 and TRBJ2-3, is NAGVMQNPRHLVRRRGQEARLRCSPMKGHSHVYWYRQLPEEGLKFMVYLQKENIIDESGMPKERFSAEFPKEGPSILRIQQVVRGDSAAYFCASSPPAGGGGTDTQYFGPGTRLTVL.

This clonotype was seen a handful of times. The V gene is TRBV11-3, the J gene TRBJ2-7; 9 bases agree with TRBD1. This CDR3 is 13 amino acids long. In germline, CDR1 is SGHNT, CDR2 YENEEA. V lost 5 bases to trimming and J lost 6 bases; unmatched junction nucleotides: 5. The CDR3 is CASSIQTGGEQYV. CDR3 nucleotides: TGTGCCAGCAGCATTCAGACAGGGGGCGAGCAGTACGTC.

There are a few counts of this clonotype. The chain couples TRBV3-1 to TRBJ2-2; 9 bases line up with TRBD1. The germline CDR1 and CDR2 sequences are LGHDT and YNNKEL (reference sequence). CDR3 length: 19 residues. V trimming: 3 bases; J trimming: 0 bases; junction bases outside the gene matches: 11. The CDR3 here is CASSQSGGGTGSNTGELFF. CDR3 nucleotides: TGTGCCAGCAGCCAGTCGGGAGGAGGGACAGGGTCGAACACCGGGGAGCTGTTTTTT.

The sample holds a few counts of this clonotype. This sequence joins TRBV6-6 and TRBJ1-1, with D perhaps matching TRBD1 (5 bases). Germline CDR1 MNHNY, CDR2 SVGAGI (reference sequence). V was pared by 9 bases and J by 4 bases, with 12 bases between. This CDR3 spans 12 amino acids. CDR3 residues: CASGMGGTEAFF. CDR3 DNA sequence: TGTGCCAGTGGGATGGGGGGCACTGAAGCTTTCTTT.